This record covers a single TCR beta chain. Its target antigen remains unknown. Base qualities are not at hand, and no much larger clone is one base apart. Reading the germline V gene (reference sequence) gives CDR1 LNHDA and CDR2 SQIVND. The CDR3 has 16 amino acids, counting the end cysteine and phenylalanine. Just CDR3 DNA is preserved here, 48 bases in frame from base 1. Trimming costs V 4 bases and J 0 bases, and their ends lie 15 bases apart. The cohort consisted of some 670 healthy bone marrow donors. At the time of sampling, every cohort member was nominally healthy, though immune exposures that went unrecorded were likely present. The donor was CMV seropositive and belonged to the group of a few hundred seropositive cohort members. A peripheral blood sample was collected from each donor, and TCR beta sequencing was performed on peripheral blood mononuclear cells. Genomic DNA extraction from the blood cell samples was performed with the Qiagen DNeasy Blood Extraction Kit.

Library construction relied on the immunoSEQ multiplex PCR assay. The multiplex PCR relied on a mix of 60 forward primers for TCR Vbeta segments and 13 reverse primers for TCR Jbeta segments. A multiplex PCR assay on genomic DNA amplified the CDR3 region of rearranged TCR beta genes. The amplified TCR beta libraries were sequenced on the Illumina HiSeq System as 87-base-pair reads. The authors processed their data as follows. A later analysis tallied about 77 million unique TCR beta chains across the roughly 610 repertoires, and approximately 11 million of those chains were shared by two or more donors. To remove PCR and sequencing errors, raw reads were error-corrected and collapsed into unique sequences using a nearest-neighbor algorithm that merged closely related sequences. To assign V, D and J gene segments, CDR3 sequences were aligned to IMGT reference sequences. Each retained sequence needed at least a six-nucleotide match to both a V gene segment and a J gene segment. Rearrangements were classified as productive when the CDR3 lacked stop codons and remained in frame with V and J, and all other rearrangements were classified as non-productive. Following IMGT convention, CDR3 was defined as the stretch from the second conserved V-encoded cysteine to the conserved J-encoded phenylalanine. The earlier analysis of 450 to 750 of the donors excluded any sequence lacking an unambiguous match to a single V gene segment. An earlier analysis of several hundred of the donors classified V segments as functional when productive rearrangements were above 56.7% and as segregating when the standard deviation between donors was above 5%. A statistical classification framework was built for diagnosing cytomegalovirus status from the catalog of TCR beta chain sequences. In a later analysis, TCR nucleotide sequences were compared against IMGT/GENE-DB human TR gene sequences so that V and J genes could be assigned. The TCRdist pipeline was used in a later analysis to assign CDR3 sequences and most-parsimonious VDJ recombination scenarios. In a later analysis, each TCR beta chain was defined by its CDR3 amino acid sequence together with its V-gene family, and reads lacking a unique V-gene family were excluded. In a later analysis, 500 to 650 highly shared, low-generation-probability nucleotide sequences were removed to address suspected cross-contamination and a sequencing artifact. For each public chain, a later analysis derived a clonal expansion index from normalized ranks of inferred template counts within each repertoire. Generation probabilities in a later analysis came from a VDJ recombination model fitted to out-of-frame rearrangements, and those results were checked against IGoR. Hypergeometric tests were used in a later analysis to score TCR-TCR, TCR-HLA and TCR-CMV co-occurrence, with a repertoire-size bias correction applied to the TCR pairs. To estimate false discovery rates, a later analysis permuted the HLA or CMV assignments 20 times. In a later analysis, co-occurring TCRs were grouped with DBSCAN, and TCRdist sequence similarity was added when clustering was performed within HLA-allele-positive subsets. Repertoires with fewer than 30,000 or more than 120,000 public chains were left out of co-occurrence clustering, as were about five repertoires with anomalous nucleotide sharing. TCRdb re-hosts the immuneACCESS table, in-frame sequences only. Its copies lack some clones; in the studies checked, an unresolved V gene accounts for under half of them, and the cause for the rest is not known. The DNA gave D and trimming, while V, J and clone size come from that table. The sample table holds around 180,000 clones, of which approximately 80% were seen once. The top ten clonotypes cover 6% to 7.5% of the sample.

The sample comes from a study of cytomegalovirus exposure and HLA in healthy donors (dated by TCRdb to 2015 to 2018). About the study as a whole: An earlier analysis of roughly 630 of the donors reported 250 to 300 Gb of sequence data and 117 million unique TCR beta sequences from 150 million to 200 million T cells. Around 300 gigabases of sequencing data and 70 million to 100 million unique TCR sequences were included in an early release covering over 600 HLA-typed donors. Of the roughly 400 genotyped donors, roughly 80% fell in the genetic ancestry cluster associated with self-reported Caucasian donors. The study aimed to test whether cataloging public T cell receptors could reveal signatures of past pathogen exposure. The study profiled the T cell repertoires of 550 to 700 subjects by immunosequencing and related them to cytomegalovirus serostatus. A separate validation cohort of approximately 120 different subjects was used in addition to the roughly 700-subject first cohort. To predict cytomegalovirus infection status, the study combined high-throughput TCR immunosequencing, statistical association of individual TCRs with disease status, and machine learning. In a later analysis, previously published TCR beta repertoires from hundreds of donors were re-analyzed and high-resolution HLA genotyping was added so that TCR occurrence patterns could be studied. Rather than using new phenotypic data, the later analysis identified candidate immune exposures from TCR beta sequences and from how often those sequences occurred across donors. To decide whether each TCR beta V gene segment behaved as functional or pseudogenic, an earlier analysis of some 600 of the donors relied on high-throughput TCR beta sequencing. Donor age, sex, ethnicity and CMV serostatus were compiled together with the repertoire data. A later genetic analysis took genome-wide SNP genotypes for about three fifths of the roughly 670 donors and used that subset as a discovery cohort. All discovery cohort repertoires had been generated using a single sequencing platform. Class I and class II HLA loci were covered by the typing at four-digit resolution. Typing coverage differed by locus: A, B, C, DRB1 and DQB1 were typed in roughly 629-630 donors, DQA1 in 500 to 550, DPA1 in 600 to 610, and DPB1 in around 490. Four to six DR-DQ haplotypes were handled as single units for association and clustering, since linkage in the cohort was strong. On average, roughly 250,000 unique TCR beta nucleotide sequences were sequenced per donor among 398 genotyped donors of the cohort, with roughly 18% of those sequences being non-productive. Findings and caveats that apply to the study as a whole: In a later genetic analysis, fewer N-insertions in productive TCRs were reported among donors in an Asian-associated ancestry cluster than the roughly 710-donor mean. In vitro tests confirmed that a few of the cytomegalovirus-associated TCR beta chains recognize cytomegalovirus antigens. V-gene and J-gene trimming of TCR beta chains was associated with a missense DCLRE1C variant in a later genetic analysis, and the association was replicated in an independent cohort. A later analysis found that HLA-associated TCR beta chains were more clonally expanded and had lower generation probabilities than equally common non-associated chains. In the study, 150 to 200 TCR beta chains were listed as associated with cytomegalovirus. In both the original and validation cohorts, the classifier was reported to diagnose cytomegalovirus status with high specificity and sensitivity. A further reported finding was that TCR beta sequences accurately predicted the HLA-A and HLA-B alleles for most subjects in the first cohort. Several of the top co-occurrence clusters appeared to be linked to parvovirus B19, influenza, CMV and Epstein-Barr virus, according to a later analysis. The sequencing pipeline was judged likely to have produced a cluster of highly shared sequence variants as a technical artifact. Only TCR beta chains were sequenced in this cohort, and the absence of alpha or paired-chain data limited detectable features. When HLA alleles, especially DR and DQ, strongly co-occurred, attributing TCR associations to individual alleles was difficult. Some IMGT-functional V segments, including TRBV6-2 and TRBV6-3, could not be told apart with the 87-base-pair reads, so those segments were excluded. Broadly in line with IMGT annotations, most TCR beta V segments showed up in productive rearrangements about 87% or about 30% of the time in an earlier analysis of 450 to 750 of the donors. Sequencing depth was assumed to be roughly uniform across donors in the presence/absence analyses, though that assumption may not hold. At a false discovery rate of 0.05, a later analysis linked about 17,000 TCR beta sequences to specific HLA alleles. The earlier analysis of some 560 of the donors excluded 15 to 20 rarely observed V segments, including chromosome 9 orphons, because counts were too low. Most TCR sequences were observed very rarely across donors, whereas some public TCRs were present in many individuals. Because HLA typing was missing for some donors at each locus, association tests included only the typed subset. It was suggested by the authors that the approach could potentially be generalized to other disease states and immunological phenotypes. A later analysis found that most CMV-associated TCR beta chains appeared HLA-restricted, with HLA associations seemingly driven largely by CMV exposure. Correlated functional status among segregating V segments might reflect linkage disequilibrium, but an unknown experimental factor could not be ruled out. CMV serostatus was the only immune exposure information available for the cohort. A later analysis found that TCR association rates varied across HLA loci, with DRB1 alleles showing the most associated TCRs and HLA-C alleles the fewest.

Sequencing was done on a sample of PBMCs. The V gene is TRBV19 and the J gene is TRBJ1-2, with TRBD1 perhaps the D gene, on 5 matching bases. This TCR was recovered from a man aged 30 to 45 in good health and CMV-seropositive. CDR3 region: CASSRRGGATNYGYTF. The DNA sequence is as follows: TGTGCCAGTAGTAGGCGAGGAGGGGCAACTAACTATGGCTACACCTTC.